This T cell receptor beta chain was identified during a study of cytomegalovirus exposure and HLA in healthy donors. Study-wide findings and caveats: As a later analysis showed, several of the most significant clusters appeared to be linked to common viral pathogens. Fewer N-insertions than the approximately 680-donor mean were reportedly shown by an Asian-associated ancestry cluster in a later analysis. Researchers reported in a later analysis that a missense DCLRE1C variant was tied to TCR beta V- and J-gene trimming.

On this clone itself: Its target is not known.

A multiplex PCR was run with 60 Vbeta primers and 13 Jbeta primers. Repertoires were generated with immunoSEQ multiplex PCR, while TCRdb's copy carries only in-frame clones and drops some. The table has nearly 65,000 clones, approximately 73% seen once. The CDR3 sequence is 14 residues long. CDR1 SNHLY and CDR2 FYNNEI come from the germline V gene. With V trimmed by 7 bases and J by 1 base, 4 bases remained unmatched. Sequencing was carried out using PBMCs. The chain has TRBV2 and TRBJ2-3; TRBD1 matches at 8 bases. The receptor comes from a man in his fifties or sixties in good health and CMV-seronegative. In DNA form, the CDR3 reads TGTGCCAGCATCGAGACAGGGGGCACAGATACGCAGTATTTT. Translating gives CASIETGGTDTQYF. Full variable domain (outside the CDR3, taken from reference TRBV2 and TRBJ2-3): EPEVTQTPSHQVTQMGQEVILRCVPISNHLYFYWYRQILGQKVEFLVSFYNNEISEKSEIFDDQFSVERPDGSNFTLKIRSTKLEDSAMYFCASIETGGTDTQYFGPGTRLTVL.